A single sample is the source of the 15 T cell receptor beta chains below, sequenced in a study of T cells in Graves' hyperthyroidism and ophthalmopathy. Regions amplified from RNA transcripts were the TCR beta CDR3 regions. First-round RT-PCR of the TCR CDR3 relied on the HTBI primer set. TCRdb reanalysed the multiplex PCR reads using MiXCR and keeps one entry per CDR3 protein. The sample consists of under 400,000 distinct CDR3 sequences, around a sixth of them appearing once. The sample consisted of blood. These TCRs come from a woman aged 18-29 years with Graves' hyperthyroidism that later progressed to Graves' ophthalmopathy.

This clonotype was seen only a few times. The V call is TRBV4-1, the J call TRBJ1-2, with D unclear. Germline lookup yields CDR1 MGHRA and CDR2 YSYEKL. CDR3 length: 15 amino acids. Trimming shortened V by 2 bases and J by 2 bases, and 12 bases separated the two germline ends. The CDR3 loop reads CASSQFPKENYGYTF. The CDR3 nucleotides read TGCGCCAGCAGCCAATTCCCAAAGGAGAACTATGGCTACACCTTC.

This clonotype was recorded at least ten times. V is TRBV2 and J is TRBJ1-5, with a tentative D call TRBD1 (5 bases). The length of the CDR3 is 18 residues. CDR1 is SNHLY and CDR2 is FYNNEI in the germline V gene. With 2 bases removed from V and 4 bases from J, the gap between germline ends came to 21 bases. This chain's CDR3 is CASSEKSTAKVTNQPQHF. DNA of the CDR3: TGTGCCAGCAGTGAAAAGTCGACAGCGAAGGTTACGAATCAGCCCCAGCATTTT.

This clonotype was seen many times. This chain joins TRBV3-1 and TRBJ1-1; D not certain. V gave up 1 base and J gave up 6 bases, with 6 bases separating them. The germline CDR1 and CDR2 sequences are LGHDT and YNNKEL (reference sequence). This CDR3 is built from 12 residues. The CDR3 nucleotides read TGTGCCAGCAGCCAAGCCCGAGCTGAAGCTTTCTTT. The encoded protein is CASSQARAEAFF.

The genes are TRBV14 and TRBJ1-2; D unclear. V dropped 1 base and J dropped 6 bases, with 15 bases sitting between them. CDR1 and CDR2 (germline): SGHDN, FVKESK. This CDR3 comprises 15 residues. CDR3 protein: CASSQGPGRSNGYTF. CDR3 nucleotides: TGTGCCAGCAGCCAAGGTCCGGGAAGAAGCAATGGCTACACCTTC.

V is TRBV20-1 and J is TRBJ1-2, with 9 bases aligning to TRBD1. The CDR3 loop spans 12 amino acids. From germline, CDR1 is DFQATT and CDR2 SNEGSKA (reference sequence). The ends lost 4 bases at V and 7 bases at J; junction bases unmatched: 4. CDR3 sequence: CSANRTGVGYTF. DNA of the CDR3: TGCAGTGCTAACCGGACAGGGGTTGGCTACACCTTC.

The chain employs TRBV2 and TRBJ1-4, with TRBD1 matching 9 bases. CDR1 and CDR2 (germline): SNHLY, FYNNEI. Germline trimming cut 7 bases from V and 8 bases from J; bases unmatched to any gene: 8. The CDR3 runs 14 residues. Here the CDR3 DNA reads TGTGCCAGCACCCGGGACAGGGCGGGCGAAAAACTGTTTTTT. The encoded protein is CASTRDRAGEKLFF. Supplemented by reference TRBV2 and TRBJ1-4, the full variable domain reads EPEVTQTPSHQVTQMGQEVILRCVPISNHLYFYWYRQILGQKVEFLVSFYNNEISEKSEIFDDQFSVERPDGSNFTLKIRSTKLEDSAMYFCASTRDRAGEKLFFGSGTQLSVL.

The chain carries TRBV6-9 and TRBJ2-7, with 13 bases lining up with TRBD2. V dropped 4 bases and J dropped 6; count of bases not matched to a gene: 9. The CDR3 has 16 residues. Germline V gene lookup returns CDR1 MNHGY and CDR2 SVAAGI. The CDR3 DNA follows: TGTGCCAGCAGTTTACCTACTAGCGGGAGGGCCTCCGAGCAGTACTTC. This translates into CASSLPTSGRASEQYF.

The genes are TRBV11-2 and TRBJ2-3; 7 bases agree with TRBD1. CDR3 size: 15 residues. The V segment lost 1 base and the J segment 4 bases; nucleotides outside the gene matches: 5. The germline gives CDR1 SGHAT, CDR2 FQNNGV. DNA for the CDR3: TGTGCCAGCAGCTTAGCTCTGCAGGGGGCAGATACGCAGTATTTT. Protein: CASSLALQGADTQYF.

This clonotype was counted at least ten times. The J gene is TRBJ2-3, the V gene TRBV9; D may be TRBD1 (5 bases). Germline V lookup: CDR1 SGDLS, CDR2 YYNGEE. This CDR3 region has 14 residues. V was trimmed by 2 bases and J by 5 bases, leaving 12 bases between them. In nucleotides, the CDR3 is TGTGCCAGCAGCGTCGAGGACACGGTAGATACGCAGTATTTT. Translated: CASSVEDTVDTQYF.

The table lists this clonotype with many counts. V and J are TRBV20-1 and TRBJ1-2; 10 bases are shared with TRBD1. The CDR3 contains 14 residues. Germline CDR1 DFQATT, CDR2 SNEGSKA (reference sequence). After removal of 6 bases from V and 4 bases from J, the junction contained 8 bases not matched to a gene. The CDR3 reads CSARDRGLVYGYTF. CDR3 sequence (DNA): TGCAGTGCGAGGGACAGGGGCTTGGTCTATGGCTACACCTTC.

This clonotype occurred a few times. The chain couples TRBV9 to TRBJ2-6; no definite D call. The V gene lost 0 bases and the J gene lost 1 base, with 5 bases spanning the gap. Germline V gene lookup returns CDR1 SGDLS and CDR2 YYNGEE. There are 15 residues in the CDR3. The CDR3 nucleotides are TGTGCCAGCAGCGTAGGTGGGTCTGGGGCCAACGTCCTGACTTTC. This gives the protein CASSVGGSGANVLTF.

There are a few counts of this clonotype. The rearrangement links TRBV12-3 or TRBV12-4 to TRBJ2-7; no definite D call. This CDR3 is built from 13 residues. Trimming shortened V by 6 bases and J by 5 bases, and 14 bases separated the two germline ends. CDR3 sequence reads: CASSFSRSDEQYF. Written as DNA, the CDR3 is TGTGCCAGCAGCTTCTCTCGGTCGGACGAGCAGTACTTC.

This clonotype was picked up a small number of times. The CDR3 reads CSARDTRGASNQPQHF. Written as DNA, the CDR3 is TGCAGTGCTAGAGATACGCGCGGGGCGAGCAATCAGCCCCAGCATTTT. This chain uses TRBV20-1 with TRBJ1-5; tentatively, D is TRBD1 (5 bases). The CDR3 runs to 16 residues. Trimming cost V 0 bases and J 1 base, with 13 bases left between them. Germline lookup yields CDR1 DFQATT and CDR2 SNEGSKA (reference sequence).

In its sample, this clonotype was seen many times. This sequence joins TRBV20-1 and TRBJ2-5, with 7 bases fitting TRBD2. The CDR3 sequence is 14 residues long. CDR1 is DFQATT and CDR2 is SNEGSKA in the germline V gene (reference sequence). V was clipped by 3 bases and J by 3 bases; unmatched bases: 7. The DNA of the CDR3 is TGCAGTGCTAGTGCCACGGGAGGAAAAGAGACCCAGTACTTC. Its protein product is CSASATGGKETQYF.

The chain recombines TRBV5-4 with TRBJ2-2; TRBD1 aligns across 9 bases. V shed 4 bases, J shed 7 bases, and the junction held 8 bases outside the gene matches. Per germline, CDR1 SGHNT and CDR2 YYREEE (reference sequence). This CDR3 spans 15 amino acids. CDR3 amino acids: CASSRYRGRDGELFF. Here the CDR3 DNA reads TGTGCCAGCAGCCGTTACAGGGGGCGCGACGGGGAGCTGTTTTTT.